Below are 3 T cell receptor beta chains sequenced from a single sample in a study of blood T cells in healthy people across ages. Sample-barcoded 5' priming and a J-beta primer mix drove a second PCR of about 6 to 12 cycles. TCRdb re-derived calls from the 5' RACE reads in MiXCR, one entry per CDR3 protein. The sample has some 1.5 million distinct CDR3 sequences; 28% are singletons. Sample: blood. Source of these receptors: a woman aged 25 to 39 in good health.

On this clonotype: A read error may produce the germline difference seen at one junction end. The chain combines TRBV12-3 or TRBV12-4 with TRBJ2-7, with a tentative D call TRBD1 (6 bases). This CDR3 has 16 amino acids. The CDR3 reads CTSSLAGAGVSYEQYF. DNA for the CDR3: TGTACCAGCAGTTTGGCCGGGGCAGGGGTATCTTACGAGCAGTACTTC.

This clonotype has a count of ten or more. This may come from a read error, since a much larger clone is one base off. The chain is built from TRBV9 and TRBJ2-5; D call uncertain. The CDR3 length is 12 residues. Germline V gene lookup returns CDR1 SGDLS and CDR2 YYNGEE. The V and J ends lost 0 bases and 5 bases respectively, with 5 bases between them. CDR3 amino acids: CASSVDGETQYF. The CDR3 region has the DNA TGTGCCAGCAGCGTAGACGGGGAGACCCAGTACTTC.

This chain uses TRBV18 with TRBJ1-6; TRBD1 is a possible D gene (6 bases). Per germline, CDR1 KGHSH and CDR2 LQKENI. With 2 bases removed from V and 8 bases from J, the gap between germline ends came to 7 bases. The length of the CDR3 is 13 residues. DNA of the CDR3: TGTGCCAGCTCACCATGGACAGATTCACCCCTCCACTTT. Its translation: CASSPWTDSPLHF.